The T cell receptor beta chain described here comes from a study of regulatory T cells in long-lasting Graves disease. Study observations and caveats: Sharing of public clonotypes was greater in persistent patients (2,741) than in new patients (fewer than 1,000).

Arm-PCR of CDR3 regions and iRepertoire HTBI primers were used to build TCR beta libraries. TCRdb recomputed calls from the multiplex PCR reads with MiXCR, one row per CDR3 protein. The table records about 430,000 distinct CDR3 sequences, 15% of them present only once. The CDR3 contains 14 residues. V was clipped by 6 bases and J by 4 bases, with 15 bases between them. Specified time point: newly diagnosed GD, antithyroid drugs for less than 3 months. Generation of the TCR library employed RNA extracted from PBMCs. This clonotype was recorded once. The antigen remains unidentified. Separately, the same data were catalogued under a study of T cells in Graves' hyperthyroidism and ophthalmopathy. That study reports: The HTBI primer set was used in a first-round RT-PCR of the TCR CDR3.

The TCR originated in a woman aged 40 to 49 with Graves disease. Source: peripheral blood mononuclear cells (PBMCs), taken at new diagnosis, from a patient treated with antithyroid drugs. The chain has TRBV12-3 or TRBV12-4 and TRBJ1-1; no definite D call. As DNA, the CDR3 is TGTGCCAGCAGCTCTCCCGGGGTCCGCACTGAAGCTTTCTTT. It encodes CASSSPGVRTEAFF.